Below, 24 T cell receptor beta chains from the same sample are listed, as sequenced in a study of OX40 agonist ivuxolimab in advanced cancers. Receptors were amplified or captured by the immunoSEQ multiplex PCR assay. What TCRdb holds here is the immuneACCESS table cut down to in-frame rearrangements. Part of the clones is not present; checked against another copy, under half of the missing clones reflect an unresolved V gene, and the others are unexplained. This sample is represented by tens of thousands of clones; approximately 90% of them were singletons. Approximately 0.91% of the sample lies in the top ten. The sequencing here drew on CD4+ or CD8+ T cells sorted from blood, taken in a trial of the OX40 agonist ivuxolimab. The receptor source for this set is an adult with an advanced solid tumor such as melanoma, head and neck, liver or kidney cancer.

V usage is TRBV7-9 and J usage is TRBJ1-1, with D possibly TRBD1 on 5 matching bases. V dropped 5 bases and J dropped 4 bases, with 11 bases sitting between them. Germline lookup yields CDR1 SEHNR and CDR2 FQNEAQ (reference sequence). CDR3 length equals 13 residues. This CDR3 is CASSQGMGTEAFF. DNA for the CDR3: TGTGCCAGCAGCCAGGGTATGGGCACTGAAGCTTTCTTT. The full variable domain, completed using reference TRBV7-9 and TRBJ1-1, is DTGVSQNPRHKITKRGQNVTFRCDPISEHNRLYWYRQTLGQGPEFLTYFQNEAQLEKSRLLSDRFSAERPKGSFSTLEIQRTEQGDSAMYLCASSQGMGTEAFFGQGTRLTVV.

This clone has a handful of counts. The rearrangement joins TRBV5-5 to TRBJ1-4; D is ambiguous. Deletions cut 0 bases from V and 7 bases from J, with 10 bases between. Germline V CDR1 and CDR2: SGHKS, YYEKEE (reference sequence). CDR3 length equals 14 residues. The CDR3 region is CASSLVGLGEKLFF. The CDR3 DNA sequence: TGTGCCAGCAGCTTGGTGGGGTTGGGTGAAAAACTGTTTTTT.

The chain couples TRBV2 to TRBJ2-3; D is perhaps TRBD1 or TRBD2 (5 bases each). Germline CDR1 and CDR2: SNHLY and FYNNEI. V was pared by 5 bases and J by 6 bases, with 18 bases between. This CDR3 is 15 amino acids long. The CDR3 spells CASSSGTTGADTQYF. The CDR3 DNA reads TGTGCCAGCAGTTCCGGGACGACTGGAGCTGATACGCAGTATTTT.

The genes are TRBV11-3 and TRBJ2-2; D may be TRBD1 (6 bases). The CDR3 contains 16 residues. The germline CDR1 and CDR2 sequences are SGHNT and YENEEA. The V end lost 1 base, the J end lost 7 bases, and 16 bases lay between the germline ends. The CDR3: CASSLVSRGYDGELFF. Written as DNA, the CDR3 is TGTGCCAGCAGCTTAGTAAGCAGGGGTTATGACGGGGAGCTGTTTTTT.

The rearrangement uses TRBV11-2 and TRBJ2-7; the match to TRBD2 covers 7 bases. Germline V CDR1 and CDR2: SGHAT, FQNNGV. This CDR3 is built from 15 residues. With 2 bases clipped from V and 2 bases from J, the junction kept 6 bases outside the gene matches. The DNA of the CDR3 is TGTGCCAGCAGCTTAAATTGGGAGGGTCCCTACGAGCAGTACTTC. Protein: CASSLNWEGPYEQYF.

Here the CDR3 DNA reads TGTGCCAGCAGTGAAGGGGCCCCTATGGTGTACGAGCAGTACTTC. This encodes CASSEGAPMVYEQYF. The chain combines TRBV6-1 with TRBJ2-5; the D is unclear. The end of the DNA fits TRBJ2-7 better, so the J call may be wrong. Germline V lookup: CDR1 MNHNS, CDR2 SASEGT. The CDR3 has 15 amino acids.

The chain is built from TRBV7-8 and TRBJ2-7, with D perhaps matching TRBD1 or TRBD2 (5 bases each). This CDR3 is built from 14 residues. The V end lost 5 bases, the J end lost 4 bases, and 15 bases lay between the germline ends. CDR1 is SGHVS and CDR2 is FQNEAQ in the germline V gene. DNA for the CDR3: TGTGCCAGCAGCCCACCGGCAGGGAGATACGAGCAGTACTTC. Its protein is CASSPPAGRYEQYF.

This chain uses TRBV6-1 with TRBJ1-5; 11 bases line up with TRBD1. With V trimmed by 3 bases and J by 3 bases, 10 bases remained unmatched. The CDR3 contains 18 residues. Per germline, CDR1 MNHNS and CDR2 SASEGT. In nucleotides, the CDR3 is TGTGCCAGCAGTGACCCTAATCGCGGACAGGGGGCCAATCAGCCCCAGCATTTT. It is translated as CASSDPNRGQGANQPQHF.

The CDR3 sequence: CASRRTGPSSGANVLTF. CDR3 coding DNA: TGTGCCAGCAGAAGGACAGGGCCTAGCTCTGGGGCCAACGTCCTGACTTTC. The V call is TRBV7-8, the J call TRBJ2-6; 8 bases match TRBD1. The length of the CDR3 is 17 residues. The V segment lost 6 bases and the J segment 0 bases; nucleotides outside the gene matches: 7. Germline V gene data show CDR1 as SGHVS and CDR2 as FQNEAQ.

The rearrangement joins TRBV6-1 to TRBJ1-2, with 9 bases aligning to TRBD1. Trimming removed 1 base from V and 4 bases from J; junction bases left unmatched: 1. Germline assignment: CDR1 MNHNS and CDR2 SASEGT. The CDR3 has 14 residues. The CDR3 spells CASSEGQGGYGYTF. As DNA, the CDR3 is TGTGCCAGCAGTGAAGGACAGGGGGGCTATGGCTACACCTTC.

The rearrangement uses TRBV6-1 and TRBJ2-5; 8 bases agree with TRBD2. The CDR3 covers 18 residues. CDR1 and CDR2 from the germline V gene are MNHNS and SASEGT. J was trimmed by 4 bases and V by 2 bases; bases with no gene match: 15. The CDR3 region is CASSETSGQFAGGETQYF. The CDR3 nucleotides read TGTGCCAGCAGTGAAACCTCTGGACAGTTCGCGGGAGGAGAGACCCAGTACTTC.

This chain connects TRBV11-1 to TRBJ1-2; 7 bases are a match to TRBD1. The CDR3 length is 14 residues. Germline CDR1 is SGHAT and CDR2 is FQDESV (reference sequence). With V trimmed by 5 bases and J by 6 bases, 9 bases remained unmatched. This CDR3 is CASSRDSRGDGYTF. The CDR3 bases are TGTGCCAGCAGCCGGGACAGTCGGGGCGATGGCTACACCTTC. The complete variable domain, with remaining parts taken from reference TRBV11-1 and TRBJ1-2, reads EAEVAQSPRYKITEKSQAVAFWCDPISGHATLYWYRQILGQGPELLVQFQDESVVDDSQLPKDRFSAERLKGVDSTLKIQPAELGDSAMYLCASSRDSRGDGYTFGSGTRLTVV.

The J gene is TRBJ1-2, the V gene TRBV27; the D gene is possibly TRBD1 (6 bases). Looked up from germline, CDR1 is MNHEY and CDR2 is SMNVEV (reference sequence). The CDR3 runs 13 residues. Between the trimmed V and J ends, which lost 3 bases and 6 bases, there was a span of 11 bases. In DNA form, the CDR3 reads TGTGCCAGCAGTTTCTCAGGGGTTGATGGCTACACCTTC. Protein: CASSFSGVDGYTF.

The J gene is TRBJ2-7, the V gene TRBV7-2, with 12 bases lining up with TRBD2. Gene TRBJ2-1 matches the end of the DNA better, so the J call may be wrong. The CDR3 is 16 amino acids. Germline-derived CDR1 and CDR2 are SGHTA and FQGNSA. CDR3 sequence: CASSLGLAGGLDEQFF. For the CDR3, the DNA is TGTGCCAGCAGCCTAGGGCTAGCGGGGGGGCTAGATGAGCAGTTCTTC.

V and J are TRBV10-1 and TRBJ2-1; no clear D. The V gene's germline CDR1 is WNHNN and CDR2 SYGVQD (reference sequence). This CDR3 has 16 residues. V lost 2 bases and J 6 bases, leaving 17 bases between the germline ends. As DNA, the CDR3 is TGCGCCAGCAGTGAGGGATCGTCGCGTCTCTTCAATGAGCAGTTCTTC. It specifies CASSEGSSRLFNEQFF.

The V gene is TRBV5-5, the J gene TRBJ2-2, with a weak D call TRBD1 (6 bases). Per the germline V gene, CDR1 is SGHKS and CDR2 is YYEKEE (reference sequence). The ends were cut back, 1 base at V and 0 bases at J, with 10 bases in the middle. This CDR3 is built from 16 residues. The CDR3, as DNA: TGTGCCAGCAGCTTGATCGGGACAACGAACACCGGGGAGCTGTTTTTT. Protein product: CASSLIGTTNTGELFF.

This chain links TRBV28 with TRBJ2-5; the D gene is possibly TRBD2 (5 bases). CDR3 length: 10 amino acids. V lost 3 bases and J 11 bases, leaving 7 bases between the germline ends. Germline V gene lookup returns CDR1 MDHEN and CDR2 SYDVKM. The chain's CDR3 is CASSFGEQYF. For the CDR3, the DNA is TGTGCCAGCAGTTTTGGGGAGCAGTACTTC.

As regards this clone: The junction shows a germline mismatch at one end, possibly a read error. The rearrangement joins TRBV7-7 to TRBJ2-1, with 7 bases that match TRBD1. Per germline, CDR1 SSHAT and CDR2 FNYEAQ (reference sequence). CDR3 length equals 16 residues. The DNA of the CDR3 is TGTGCTAGCAGCTTAGAGGGGGCCGGCTCCTACAATGAGCAGTTCTTC. Amino acid sequence: CASSLEGAGSYNEQFF.

This sequence joins TRBV9 and TRBJ2-3; D unresolved. Trimming left V 2 bases short and J 4 bases short, with 8 bases between. This CDR3 has 13 residues. From germline, CDR1 is SGDLS and CDR2 YYNGEE. This CDR3 reads CASSVGHADTQYF. Written as DNA, the CDR3 is TGTGCCAGCAGCGTGGGTCACGCAGATACGCAGTATTTT.

The rearrangement links TRBV4-1 to TRBJ1-4; D is unclear. Germline CDR1 and CDR2: MGHRA and YSYEKL. The CDR3 is made up of 16 amino acids. Trimming took 0 bases from V and 4 from J, leaving 12 bases between them. The CDR3 sequence: CASSQDFGLSNEKLFF. CDR3 nucleotide sequence: TGCGCCAGCAGCCAAGACTTTGGGTTGAGTAATGAAAAACTGTTTTTT.

For this clone: Compared with germline, one end of the junction differs, possibly owing to a read error. V is TRBV5-4 and J is TRBJ1-2; D remains unclear. CDR3 length: 13 residues. Germline-derived CDR1 and CDR2 are SGHNT and YYREEE (reference sequence). Here the CDR3 DNA reads TGTGCCAGCAGATTGGACTCGAACTATGGCTACACCTTC. Its protein is CASRLDSNYGYTF. Using reference TRBV5-4 and TRBJ1-2 for the parts outside the CDR3, the full variable domain is ETGVTQSPTHLIKTRGQQVTLRCSSQSGHNTVSWYQQALGQGPQFIFQYYREEENGRGNFPPRFSGLQFPNYSSELNVNALELDDSALYLCASRLDSNYGYTFGSGTRLTVV.

The V and J genes are TRBV10-1 and TRBJ2-1, with D tentatively TRBD2 (6 bases). The V gene's germline CDR1 is WNHNN and CDR2 SYGVQD (reference sequence). Trimming cost V 5 bases and J 6 bases, with 14 bases left between them. CDR3 length: 14 residues. CDR3 protein: CASSPGLRGNEQFF. The CDR3 DNA reads as TGCGCCAGCAGTCCGGGACTTAGGGGCAATGAGCAGTTCTTC.

The chain links TRBV7-2 to TRBJ2-1; D gene ambiguous. This CDR3 region has 14 residues. Per germline, CDR1 SGHTA and CDR2 FQGNSA. The V gene lost 3 bases and the J gene lost 4 bases, with 10 bases spanning the gap. The DNA for the CDR3 is TGTGCCAGCAGCTTGATGAGCACTTACAATGAGCAGTTCTTC. The encoded protein is CASSLMSTYNEQFF.

The rearrangement joins TRBV19 to TRBJ1-1; no firm D call. This CDR3 contains 14 residues. V lost 3 bases, J lost 4 bases, and 12 bases lay in between. Germline CDR1 and CDR2: LNHDA and SQIVND (reference sequence). CDR3 DNA sequence: TGTGCCAGTAGTATGGAGGGCGCCGGCACTGAAGCTTTCTTT. Protein product: CASSMEGAGTEAFF.